The next 19 T cell receptor beta chains were all read from a single sample in a study of early T cells in non-severe SARS-CoV-2 infection (dated by TCRdb to the early 2020s). Libraries were constructed by 5' RACE. This sample was sequenced with a NextSeq 500. TCRdb redid the processing of the public reads, applying fastp at Q25 and MiXCR, and retained in-frame beta chains. One record per CDR3 amino acid sequence lists the most common genes and DNA. This sample holds around 65,000 distinct CDR3 sequences; over 9.5% were observed only once. The ten largest make up roughly 1.4% of the sample. The sample here was whole blood, taken at baseline. The receptors derive from an adult who was a healthcare worker with PCR-confirmed SARS-CoV-2 infection or an uninfected control (not recorded which).

In this sample, this clonotype is medium-sized (0.01 to 0.1%). This rearrangement joins TRBV27 to TRBJ2-5; TRBD2 matches 10 bases. Germline loops: CDR1 MNHEY, CDR2 SMNVEV (reference sequence). This CDR3 contains 16 residues. With V trimmed by 6 bases and J by 5 bases, 12 bases remained unmatched. CDR3 region: CASSFGTAGGPETQYF. In DNA form, the CDR3 reads TGTGCCAGCAGCTTTGGGACAGCGGGGGGGCCGGAGACCCAGTACTTC.

The sample holds many counts of this clonotype. The chain links TRBV20-1 to TRBJ2-3, with 7 bases aligning to TRBD2. CDR3 size: 16 residues. Looked up from germline, CDR1 is DFQATT and CDR2 is SNEGSKA (reference sequence). Unmatched junction bases numbered 10, after V lost 1 base and J lost 3 bases. CDR3: CSARGVVGGETDTQYF. Written as DNA, the CDR3 is TGCAGTGCTAGAGGCGTAGTGGGAGGGGAAACAGATACGCAGTATTTT.

This chain uses TRBV2 with TRBJ1-5, with TRBD1 as a possible D gene (6 bases). CDR1 is SNHLY, CDR2 FYNNEI, per germline. The CDR3 sequence is 13 residues long. Trimming removed 5 bases at V and 4 bases at J, with 9 bases between. The CDR3: CASSPDRNQPQHF. As DNA, the CDR3 is TGTGCCAGCAGTCCCGACAGGAATCAGCCCCAGCATTTT.

The chain is built from TRBV27 and TRBJ1-2, with no clear D. The V end lost 3 bases, the J end lost 4 bases, and 12 bases lay between the germline ends. Germline V gives CDR1 MNHEY, CDR2 SMNVEV (reference sequence). This CDR3 has 14 residues. CDR3 amino acids: CASSLKGGSYGYTF. The DNA of the CDR3 is TGTGCCAGCAGTTTGAAAGGCGGATCCTATGGCTACACCTTC.

This clonotype came up a few times. V usage is TRBV4-3 and J usage is TRBJ2-7; D might be TRBD2 (6 bases). With 0 bases removed from V and 0 bases from J, the gap between germline ends came to 21 bases. Germline V lookup: CDR1 LGHNA, CDR2 YSLEER. This CDR3 has 19 amino acids. The CDR3 is CASSQELEVASAYSYEQYF. As DNA, the CDR3 is TGCGCCAGCAGCCAAGAACTGGAGGTGGCTAGCGCCTACTCCTACGAGCAGTACTTC.

This clonotype was recorded many times. The gene calls are TRBV6-4 and TRBJ2-2, with 9 bases aligning to TRBD1. J lost 3 bases, V lost 6 bases, and 5 bases had no gene match. The CDR3 has 15 amino acids. Per the germline V gene, CDR1 is MRHNA and CDR2 is SNTAGT. The DNA for the CDR3 is TGTGCCAGCAGCCCGGGACAGGGCGACACCGGGGAGCTGTTTTTT. This sequence encodes CASSPGQGDTGELFF.

In its sample, this clonotype was seen many times. The chain has TRBV5-6 and TRBJ2-3; D may be TRBD1 or TRBD2 (6 bases each). The V end was cut by 5 bases, the J end by 4 bases, with 23 bases between. The CDR3 loop spans 17 amino acids. Germline V gene sequence: CDR1 SGHDT, CDR2 YYEEEE. CDR3 sequence reads: CASRRGQGYLDPDTQYF. In DNA, the CDR3 is TGTGCCAGCAGACGGGGGCAGGGCTACCTGGATCCAGATACGCAGTATTTT.

This rearrangement joins TRBV27 to TRBJ1-2; no firm D call. The CDR3 loop spans 13 amino acids. The V and J ends lost 5 bases and 4 bases respectively, with 11 bases between them. CDR1 and CDR2 (germline): MNHEY, SMNVEV (reference sequence). The CDR3 is CASSPSAVYGYTF. Here the CDR3 DNA reads TGTGCCAGCAGTCCAAGCGCAGTCTATGGCTACACCTTC.

This clonotype was picked up a small number of times. The V gene is TRBV7-2, the J gene TRBJ2-5, with 8 bases lining up with TRBD2. CDR1 is SGHTA and CDR2 is FQGNSA in the germline V gene. V shed 5 bases and J 0 bases; nucleotides not matched to a gene: 8. The CDR3 consists of 16 residues. The CDR3 protein is CASSPPRGGYQETQYF. CDR3 sequence (DNA): TGTGCCAGCAGCCCCCCTCGCGGGGGGTACCAAGAGACCCAGTACTTC.

This clonotype has only a few counts. This rearrangement joins TRBV19 to TRBJ2-7, with a weak D call TRBD2 (6 bases). The germline V gene has CDR1 LNHDA and CDR2 SQIVND (reference sequence). The CDR3 runs to 13 residues. V was clipped by 5 bases and J by 4 bases, with 12 bases between them. The DNA for the CDR3 is TGTGCCAGTAGTTCGGTTAGCGGTTACGAGCAGTACTTC. Amino acids: CASSSVSGYEQYF.

This clonotype was seen only a few times. This chain uses TRBV7-9 with TRBJ1-1; the D gene is possibly TRBD1 (6 bases). Germline lookup yields CDR1 SEHNR and CDR2 FQNEAQ (reference sequence). V dropped 5 bases and J dropped 1 base, with 17 bases sitting between them. The CDR3 is 16 residues long. CDR3 DNA: TGTGCCAGCAGCGAAGGAAGAACAGGGAAGAACACTGAAGCTTTCTTT. Protein sequence: CASSEGRTGKNTEAFF.

The chain is built from TRBV15 and TRBJ1-2; TRBD1 is a possible D gene (6 bases). Germline lookup yields CDR1 LNHNV and CDR2 YYDKDF (reference sequence). The CDR3 totals 15 residues. V was clipped by 1 base and J by 4 bases, with 13 bases between them. The CDR3 region is CATSRGKQGTYGYTF. CDR3 DNA sequence: TGTGCCACCAGCAGAGGAAAACAGGGAACCTATGGCTACACCTTC.

This clonotype came up a few times. The J gene is TRBJ2-3, the V gene TRBV19, with D perhaps matching TRBD2 (6 bases). Looked up from germline, CDR1 is LNHDA and CDR2 is SQIVND (reference sequence). The CDR3 is 13 amino acids. Trimming removed 10 bases from V and 3 bases from J, with 14 bases in between. CDR3 amino acids: CATSGGATDTQYF. The CDR3 nucleotides are TGTGCCACCTCCGGCGGGGCGACAGATACGCAGTATTTT.

This clonotype was recorded many times. The V and J genes are TRBV12-3 or TRBV12-4 and TRBJ1-5; D is unclear. V was pared by 4 bases and J by 6 bases, with 7 bases between. The CDR3 is made up of 12 amino acids. CDR3 coding DNA: TGTGCCAGCAGTTACCCAAGTCAGCCCCAGCATTTT. Protein product: CASSYPSQPQHF.

V gene TRBV9 combines with J gene TRBJ2-1, with TRBD1 matching over 10 bases. Trimming at V came to 3 bases and at J to 5 bases, leaving 2 bases not matched to a gene. The CDR3 has 14 amino acids. Germline CDR1 SGDLS, CDR2 YYNGEE. Here the CDR3 DNA reads TGTGCCAGCAGCGCGGGACAGGGGAACAATGAGCAGTTCTTC. Its translation: CASSAGQGNNEQFF.

In this sample, this clonotype turned up many times. The chain has TRBV20-1 and TRBJ2-2; 7 bases line up with TRBD2. The CDR3 covers 15 residues. V lost 0 bases to trimming and J lost 3 bases; unmatched junction nucleotides: 4. Germline CDR1 is DFQATT and CDR2 is SNEGSKA (reference sequence). DNA of the CDR3: TGCAGTGCTAGAGAACCTAGCGGAGACACCGGGGAGCTGTTTTTT. Translating it yields CSAREPSGDTGELFF.

This clonotype has more than one count but fewer than ten. This chain links TRBV7-6 with TRBJ2-7; possibly TRBD1 or TRBD2 for D (5 bases each). Germline assignment: CDR1 SGHVS and CDR2 FNYEAQ. The ends were cut back, 0 bases at V and 6 bases at J, with 12 bases in the middle. The CDR3 consists of 14 residues. The chain's CDR3 is CASSLASQGPEQYF. CDR3 nucleotides: TGTGCCAGCAGCTTAGCCTCTCAGGGACCCGAGCAGTACTTC.

This sequence joins TRBV5-1 and TRBJ2-7; 7 nucleotides agree with TRBD1. The CDR3 length is 15 residues. With 3 bases clipped from V and 2 bases from J, the junction kept 8 bases outside the gene matches. Per the germline V gene, CDR1 is SGHRS and CDR2 is YFSETQ. Written as DNA, the CDR3 is TGCGCCAGCAGCTCGGACAGGCCGGAGCCCTACGAGCAGTACTTC. It specifies CASSSDRPEPYEQYF. Based on the CDR3 plus reference TRBV5-1 and TRBJ2-7, the full variable domain is KAGVTQTPRYLIKTRGQQVTLSCSPISGHRSVSWYQQTPGQGLQFLFEYFSETQRNKGNFPGRFSGRQFSNSRSEMNVSTLELGDSALYLCASSSDRPEPYEQYFGPGTRLTVT.

This clonotype was found a few times. The rearrangement uses TRBV9 and TRBJ2-3; D is uncertain. V was clipped by 3 bases and J by 8 bases, with 7 bases between them. This CDR3 has 11 amino acids. In germline, CDR1 is SGDLS, CDR2 YYNGEE. CDR3 amino acids: CASSASGTQYF. The CDR3 DNA reads TGTGCCAGCAGCGCCTCTGGTACGCAGTATTTT.